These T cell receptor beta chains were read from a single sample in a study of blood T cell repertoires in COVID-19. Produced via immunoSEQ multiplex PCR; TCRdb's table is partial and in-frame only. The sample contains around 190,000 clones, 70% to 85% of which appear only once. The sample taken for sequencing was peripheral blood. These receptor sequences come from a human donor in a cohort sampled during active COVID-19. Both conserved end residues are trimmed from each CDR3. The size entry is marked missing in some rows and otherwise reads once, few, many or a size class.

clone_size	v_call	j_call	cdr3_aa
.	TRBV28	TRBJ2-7	ASSLNRLARSYEQY
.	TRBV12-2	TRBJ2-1	ASRLGTSWDEQF
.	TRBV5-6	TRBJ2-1	ASSLRDRRLYNEQF
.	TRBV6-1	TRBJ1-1	ASSEVREAF
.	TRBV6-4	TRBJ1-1	ASRLTGGGGNTEAF
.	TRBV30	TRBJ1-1	AWGGRNTEAF
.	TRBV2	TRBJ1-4	ASSEDRGGEKLF
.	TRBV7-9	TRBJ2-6	ASSSGDWGYSGANVLT
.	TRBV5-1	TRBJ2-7	ASSLGRIDYEQY
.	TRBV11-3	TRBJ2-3	ATSRGSTDTQY
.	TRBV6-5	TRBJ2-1	ASSPGTSANNEQF
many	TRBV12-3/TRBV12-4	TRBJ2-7	ASSPGNEQY
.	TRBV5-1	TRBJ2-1	ASSPQGAIYNEQF
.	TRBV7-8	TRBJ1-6	ASSSGTGGLGSPLH
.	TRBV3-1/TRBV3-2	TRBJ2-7	ASSQASGGVYEQY
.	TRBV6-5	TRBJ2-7	ASSLLDYYEQY
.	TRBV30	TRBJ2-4	AWSVGTSGRNIQY
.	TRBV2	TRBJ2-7	ASGSPGTIPYEQY
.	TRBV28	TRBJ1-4	ASSLSGSTNEKLF
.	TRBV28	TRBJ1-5	ASSLYSRDRLNQPQH
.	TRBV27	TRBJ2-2	ASSFTGVTGELF
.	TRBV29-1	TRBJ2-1	SVGRPGLTSYNEQF